A selection of T cell receptor beta chains follows, all from one sample in a study of T cell responses to AZD1222 COVID-19 vaccine. Generated by immunoSEQ multiplex PCR, the TCRdb table keeps only in-frame clones and is missing some. The sample contains approximately 130,000 clones, about 90% of which appear only once. The material sequenced was peripheral blood, taken on day 0 of AZD1222 vaccination. Receptors were obtained from an adult in good health. Both conserved end residues are trimmed from each CDR3. A clone size is listed for some rows: how often the clone was seen (once, few, many), or a class if it is expanded.

>TRBJ2-1|few|TRBV6-2/TRBV6-3|11
ASSYSSMNEQF
>TRBJ1-2|NA|TRBV29-1|9
SVALAGSHT
>TRBJ1-2|NA|TRBV2|16
ASSDGAGQGPYNYGYT
>TRBJ1-1|NA|TRBV6-5|12
ASSSAGLRTEAF
>TRBJ2-2|NA|TRBV27|15
ASSFGPAKTRTGELF
>TRBJ1-2|NA|TRBV6-5|11
ASGATSNYGYT
>TRBJ1-6|NA|TRBV28|12
ASSRGPYNSPLH
>TRBJ1-5|once|TRBV7-8|15
ASSQQRASSANQPQH
>TRBJ1-2|NA|TRBV28|13
ASSEPFLANYGYT
>TRBJ1-1|NA|TRBV7-2|10
ASSATRSRAF
>TRBJ1-1|NA|TRBV10-2|10
ASSPTNTEAF
>TRBJ1-4|once|TRBV7-8|14
ASSSRRRPVDEKLF
>TRBJ1-2|NA|TRBV5-1|14
ASSLGSREGGYGYT
>TRBJ1-3|NA|TRBV19|15
ASKGRAQGAKGNTIY
>TRBJ2-7|NA|TRBV7-6|14
ASSLGGQGTNYEQY
>TRBJ1-3|NA|TRBV19|12
ASTKNLDLNTIY
>TRBJ1-3|NA|TRBV28|13
ASSLGGYNGNTIY
>TRBJ1-3|NA|TRBV14|13
ASSQGVLPGNTIY
>TRBJ1-1|NA|TRBV27|13
ASRPHKTGNTEAF
>TRBJ1-1|NA|TRBV12-3/TRBV12-4|8
ASASGLTL
>TRBJ1-5|NA|TRBV19|11
ASSILGNQPQH
>TRBJ1-2|NA|TRBV4-2|13
ASSQPGQGDYGYT
>TRBJ2-7|NA|TRBV5-1|10
ASSLVGIEQY
>TRBJ2-1|NA|TRBV29-1|11
SVGPAGVNEQF
>TRBJ1-1|NA|TRBV7-9|12
ASSFDRRPNGAF
>TRBJ2-3|NA|TRBV14|14
ASSQDSGKSTDTQY
>TRBJ2-7|NA|TRBV25-1|13
ASSEYIQGGNEQY
>TRBJ1-1|NA|TRBV30|12
AWSVLRGGTEAF
>TRBJ2-1|NA|TRBV3-1/TRBV3-2|12
ASSQDFLVNEQF
>TRBJ1-3|NA|TRBV7-3|20
ASSFPPRGSQGSGIGGNTIY
>TRBJ1-3|NA|TRBV6-4|9
ASSLVKGRP
>TRBJ2-7|NA|TRBV21-1|14
ASWPRTGSFSYEQY
>TRBJ1-2|NA|TRBV4-2|13
ASSHDRGASYGYT
>TRBJ1-3|NA|TRBV6-1|14
ASSEVGGPSGNTIY
>TRBJ1-4|NA|TRBV7-2|16
ASSGLGTGVVTNEKLF
>TRBJ2-3|NA|TRBV10-2|10
ASSEGGSTQY
>TRBJ1-4|NA|TRBV19|14
ASSMGGRVEGEKLF
>TRBJ2-7|few|TRBV5-1|13
ASSLAVDPSHEQY
>TRBJ1-1|NA|TRBV7-7|11
ASSTDRNTEAF
>TRBJ2-3|NA|TRBV11-1|13
ASSGQGDSTDTQY
>TRBJ2-1|NA|TRBV5-1|12
ASSLRDRYNEQF
>TRBJ2-3|NA|TRBV6-5|12
ASSQTASTDTQY
>TRBJ2-1|NA|TRBV30|13
ALQPGTIGMAEQF
>TRBJ1-6|NA|TRBV28|11
ASSSYRVFPLH
>TRBJ2-2|NA|TRBV14|13
ASSQGQGNTGELF
>TRBJ1-6|NA|TRBV12-3/TRBV12-4|11
ASGLEPNSPLH
>TRBJ2-2|NA|TRBV10-3|14
AISEGEAWDTGELF
>TRBJ1-6|NA|TRBV4-2|16
ASSRQVEGASYNSPLH
>TRBJ1-6|NA|TRBV19|12
ASSSRQGGSPLH
>TRBJ1-2|few|TRBV12-3/TRBV12-4|11
ASSLGQGGGYT
>TRBJ1-2|NA|TRBV12-3/TRBV12-4|10
ASSPRKNGYT
>TRBJ1-2|few|TRBV3-1/TRBV3-2|10
ASSQVNYGYT
>TRBJ2-3|NA|TRBV5-1|13
ASSLRTATTDTQY
>TRBJ1-2|NA|TRBV5-1|10
ASSPEGYGYT